This T cell receptor (beta chain) was identified during a study of blood T cells in healthy people across ages. Findings and caveats of the study: Strong correlation existed between TCR beta diversity and naive T cell percentage. CMV status of donors was unknown, possibly confounding expanded clonotype changes.

The CDR3 runs 15 residues. The germline V and J ends were trimmed by 6 bases and 8 bases, with 22 bases remaining between them. Germline assignment: CDR1 MNHNY and CDR2 SVGAGI (reference sequence). The second PCR ran about 6 to 12 cycles with a sample-barcoded 5' primer and J-beta primers. A template-switch adaptor containing 12 random nucleotides labeled each cDNA molecule. TCRdb redid the calling of the 5' RACE reads with MiXCR, one entry per CDR3 protein. Of some 1.4 million distinct CDR3 sequences in the sample, approximately 38% were seen once. This clonotype was recorded many times. Its specificity is unknown.

The sequence was obtained from a woman in her late teens or twenties in good health. The sample consisted of blood. The chain recombines TRBV6-6 with TRBJ1-2; possibly TRBD1 for D (6 bases). CDR3 sequence reads: CASSPMAGQMGGYTF. DNA for the CDR3: TGTGCCAGCAGCCCTATGGCTGGACAGATGGGGGGCTACACCTTC.